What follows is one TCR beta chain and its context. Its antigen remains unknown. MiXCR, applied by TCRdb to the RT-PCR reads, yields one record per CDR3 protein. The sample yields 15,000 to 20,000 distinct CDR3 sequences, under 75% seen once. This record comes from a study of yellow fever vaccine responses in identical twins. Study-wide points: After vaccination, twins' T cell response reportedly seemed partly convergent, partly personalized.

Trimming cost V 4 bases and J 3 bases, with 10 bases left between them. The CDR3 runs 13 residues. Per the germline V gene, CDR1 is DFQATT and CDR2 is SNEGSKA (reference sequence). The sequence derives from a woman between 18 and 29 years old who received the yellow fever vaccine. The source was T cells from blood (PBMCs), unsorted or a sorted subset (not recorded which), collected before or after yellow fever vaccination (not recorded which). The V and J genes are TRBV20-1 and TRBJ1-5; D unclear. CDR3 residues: CSAILVPNQPQHF. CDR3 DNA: TGCAGTGCTATTTTGGTCCCCAATCAGCCCCAGCATTTT.